This T cell receptor beta chain was recorded in a study of blood T cell repertoires in COVID-19. V lost 4 bases to trimming and J lost 2 bases, with 13 bases between them. The CDR3 length is 15 residues. Germline V gene lookup returns CDR1 SGDLS and CDR2 YYNGEE. In the original workflow: Reference gene primer amplification in the assay estimated nucleated cell counts. Sequenced by immunoSEQ multiplex PCR; TCRdb stores in-frame clones only, minus some. D and trimming come from the DNA, and the V and J calls and clone size come from that table. The table includes about 170,000 clones, roughly 79% detected once. In its sample, this clone was seen a few times.

Sequencing was done on a sample of peripheral blood. The sequence was collected from an elderly woman with acute or convalescent COVID-19. The V and J genes are TRBV9 and TRBJ2-1; no definite D call. The CDR3 reads CASSLRQAPYNEQFF. The DNA for the CDR3 is TGTGCCAGCAGCCTCCGCCAAGCGCCCTACAATGAGCAGTTCTTC.